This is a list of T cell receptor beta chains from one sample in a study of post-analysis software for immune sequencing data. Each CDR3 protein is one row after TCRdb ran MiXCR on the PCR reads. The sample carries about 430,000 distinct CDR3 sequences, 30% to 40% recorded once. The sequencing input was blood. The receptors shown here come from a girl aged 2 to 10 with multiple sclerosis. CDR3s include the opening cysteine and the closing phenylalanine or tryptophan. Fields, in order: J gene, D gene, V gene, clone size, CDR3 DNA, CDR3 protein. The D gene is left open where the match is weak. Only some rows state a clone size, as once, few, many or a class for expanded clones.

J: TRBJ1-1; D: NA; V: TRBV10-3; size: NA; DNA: TGTGCCAGTAGGGCGGCGAACACTGAAGCTTTCTTT; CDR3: CASRAANTEAFF
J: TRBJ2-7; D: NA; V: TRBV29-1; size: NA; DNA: TGCAGCGTGTCCCTGGACAATCGCTCGGCCTACGAGCAGTACTTC; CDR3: CSVSLDNRSAYEQYF
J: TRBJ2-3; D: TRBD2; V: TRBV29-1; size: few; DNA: TGCAGCGTTGAGGCTAGCGGGAGTAGCGGGGGGTTTTCAGATACGCAGTATTTT; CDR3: CSVEASGSSGGFSDTQYF
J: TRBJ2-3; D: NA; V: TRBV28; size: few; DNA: TGTGCCAGCAGTTTATGGACCAAGGTGGGAGGCACAGATACGCAGTATTTT; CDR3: CASSLWTKVGGTDTQYF
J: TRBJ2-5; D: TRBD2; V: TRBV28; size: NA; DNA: TGTGCCAGCAGTTTATCCCCTCCAGCTAGCGGGGGGGAAGAGACCCAGTACTTC; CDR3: CASSLSPPASGGEETQYF
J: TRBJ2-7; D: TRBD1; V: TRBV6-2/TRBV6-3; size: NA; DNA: TGTGCCAGCAGGCCCATAGGGTTTTCGGGACAGGTCTTCAATGAGCAGTACTTC; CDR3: CASRPIGFSGQVFNEQYF
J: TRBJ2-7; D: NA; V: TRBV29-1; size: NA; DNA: TGCAGCGTTGGAGTAACCGGGACCGGACCCTACGAGCAGTACTTC; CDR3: CSVGVTGTGPYEQYF
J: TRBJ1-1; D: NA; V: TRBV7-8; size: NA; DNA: TGTGCCAGCAGCTTGACAGATGACACTGAAGCTTTCTTT; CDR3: CASSLTDDTEAFF
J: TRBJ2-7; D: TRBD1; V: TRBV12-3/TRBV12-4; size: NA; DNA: TGTGCCAGCAGCTCTCCCGGGACAGGGTACTACGAGCAGTACTTC; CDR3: CASSSPGTGYYEQYF
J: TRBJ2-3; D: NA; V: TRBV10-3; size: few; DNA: TGTGCCATGGCCGTCACGGCGAGCACAGATACGCAGTATTTT; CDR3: CAMAVTASTDTQYF
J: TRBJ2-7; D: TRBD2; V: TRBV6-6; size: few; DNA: TGTGCCAGCAGTTCCGGACTAGCGGATCTATACGAGCAGTACTTC; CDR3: CASSSGLADLYEQYF
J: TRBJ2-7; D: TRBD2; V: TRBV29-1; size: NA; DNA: TGCAGCGTTTACGGGAAGGGGACTACGGACGAGCAGTACTTC; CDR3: CSVYGKGTTDEQYF
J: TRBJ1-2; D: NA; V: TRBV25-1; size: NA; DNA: TGTGCCAGCAGTGATTCGGATAATGGCTACACCTTC; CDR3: CASSDSDNGYTF
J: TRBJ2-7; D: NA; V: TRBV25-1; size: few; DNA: TGTGCCAGCAGTGATCCACAGGATTGGGCCGAGCAGTACTTC; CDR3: CASSDPQDWAEQYF
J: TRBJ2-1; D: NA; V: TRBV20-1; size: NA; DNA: TGCAGTGCTAGAGATGAAGCATACTACTCCTACAATGAGCAGTTCTTC; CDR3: CSARDEAYYSYNEQFF
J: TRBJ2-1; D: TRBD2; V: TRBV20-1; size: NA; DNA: TGCAGTGCTAGACCCTTTAGCGGGAGCTCCTACAATGAGCAGTTCTTC; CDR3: CSARPFSGSSYNEQFF
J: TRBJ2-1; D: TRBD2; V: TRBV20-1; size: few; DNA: TGCAGTGCTAGTCCCCTAGCGGTCTACTCCTACAATGAGCAGTTCTTC; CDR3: CSASPLAVYSYNEQFF
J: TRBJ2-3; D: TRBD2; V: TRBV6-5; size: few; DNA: TGTGCCAGCAGCTCCTCCCGACTAGCGGGGGCCCCCACAGATACGCAGTATTTT; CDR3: CASSSSRLAGAPTDTQYF
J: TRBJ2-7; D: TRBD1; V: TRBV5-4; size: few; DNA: TGTGCCAGCAGGACGGACAGGACCTACGAGCAGTACTTC; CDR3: CASRTDRTYEQYF
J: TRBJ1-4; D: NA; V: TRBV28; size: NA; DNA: TGTGCCAGCAGTTCGGGACGGCTTGAAAAACTGTTTTTT; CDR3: CASSSGRLEKLFF
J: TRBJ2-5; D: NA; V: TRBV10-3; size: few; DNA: TGTGCCATCAGTGTAGGTCAAGAGACCCAGTACTTC; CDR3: CAISVGQETQYF
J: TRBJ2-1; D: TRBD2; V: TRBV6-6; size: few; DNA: TGTGCCAGCAGGCCACCCGGGACTAGATGGAACAATGAGCAGTTCTTC; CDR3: CASRPPGTRWNNEQFF
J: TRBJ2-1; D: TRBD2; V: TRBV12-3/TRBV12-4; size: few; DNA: TGTGCCAGCAGTTGGAGCGGGGACTACAATGAGCAGTTCTTC; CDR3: CASSWSGDYNEQFF
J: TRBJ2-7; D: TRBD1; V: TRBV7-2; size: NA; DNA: TGTGCCAGCAGCTTAGCGCAGGGGGCGTTTGAGCAGTACTTC; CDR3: CASSLAQGAFEQYF
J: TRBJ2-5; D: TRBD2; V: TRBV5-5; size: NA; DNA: TGTGCCAGCAGCTCACTAGCGGGCAAAGAGACCCAGTACTTC; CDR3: CASSSLAGKETQYF
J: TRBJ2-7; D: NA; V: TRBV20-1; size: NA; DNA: TGCAGTGCTAGTCGTATCGGGAGCTCCTACGAGCAGTACTTC; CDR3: CSASRIGSSYEQYF
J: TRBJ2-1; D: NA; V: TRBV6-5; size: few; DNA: TGTGCCAGCAGTACCGGGCCAAACAATGAGCAGTTCTTC; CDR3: CASSTGPNNEQFF
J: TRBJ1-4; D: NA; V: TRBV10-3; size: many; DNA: TGTGCCATCAGTGGAGACCCGGCAACTAATGAAAAACTGTTTTTT; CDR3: CAISGDPATNEKLFF
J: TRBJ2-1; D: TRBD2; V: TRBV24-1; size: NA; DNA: TGTGCCACCGGTAGCGGGATAAAGCAGTTCTTC; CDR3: CATGSGIKQFF